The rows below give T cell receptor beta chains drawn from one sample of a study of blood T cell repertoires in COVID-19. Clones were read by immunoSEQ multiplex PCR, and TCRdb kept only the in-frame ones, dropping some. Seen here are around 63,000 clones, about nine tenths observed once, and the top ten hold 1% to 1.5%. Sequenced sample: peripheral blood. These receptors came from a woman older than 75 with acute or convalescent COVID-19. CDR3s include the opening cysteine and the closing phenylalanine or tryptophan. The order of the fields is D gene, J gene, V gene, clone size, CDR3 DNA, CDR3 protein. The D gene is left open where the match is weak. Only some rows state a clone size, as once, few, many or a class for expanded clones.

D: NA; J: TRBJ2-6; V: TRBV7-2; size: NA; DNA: TGTGCCAGCAGCTTTCACACAGCCTCTGGGGCCAACGTCCTGACTTTC; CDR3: CASSFHTASGANVLTF
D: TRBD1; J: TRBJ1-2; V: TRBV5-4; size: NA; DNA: TGTGCCAGCAGCCCCCTACCGGGACAGGGGGCCTATGGCTACACCTTC; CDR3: CASSPLPGQGAYGYTF
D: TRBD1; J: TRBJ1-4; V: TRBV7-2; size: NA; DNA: TGTGCCAGCAGCTCGGAAGCAGGGGGCACGGGCGAAAAACTGTTTTTT; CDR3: CASSSEAGGTGEKLFF
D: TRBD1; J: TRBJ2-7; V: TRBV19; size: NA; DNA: TGTGCCAGTAGTATTACAGGGGGCGGATACGAGCAGTACTTC; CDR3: CASSITGGGYEQYF
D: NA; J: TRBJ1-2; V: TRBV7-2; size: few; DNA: TGTGCCAGCAGCTTAGGCAGGGTTCGTGGCTACACCTTC; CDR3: CASSLGRVRGYTF
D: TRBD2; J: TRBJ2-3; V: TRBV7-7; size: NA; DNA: TGTGCCAGCAGCCCGGGACTAGCGGGGGGGGCAGATACGCAGTATTTT; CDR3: CASSPGLAGGADTQYF
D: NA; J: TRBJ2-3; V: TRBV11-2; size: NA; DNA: TGTGCCAGCAGTTTTAACCCAGGGAGCACAGATACGCAGTATTTT; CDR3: CASSFNPGSTDTQYF
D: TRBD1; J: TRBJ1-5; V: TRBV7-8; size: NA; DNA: TGTGCCAGCAGCGGGGAGACAGGGTCAAGCAATCAGCCCCAGCATTTT; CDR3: CASSGETGSSNQPQHF
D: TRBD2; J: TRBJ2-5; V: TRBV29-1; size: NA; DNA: TGCAGCGTGGGACTACCACAAGAGACCCAGTACTTC; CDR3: CSVGLPQETQYF
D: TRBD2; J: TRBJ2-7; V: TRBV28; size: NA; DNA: TGTGCCTTCAGCGGGAGAGTTTCATACGAGCAGTACTTC; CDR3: CAFSGRVSYEQYF
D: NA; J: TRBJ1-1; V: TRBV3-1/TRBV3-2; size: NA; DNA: TGTGCCAGCAGCCAAGTTCCCTTGAACACTGAAGCTTTCTTT; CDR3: CASSQVPLNTEAFF